The rows below give T cell receptor beta chains drawn from one sample of a study of identical twins. Using its own MiXCR run on the 5' RACE reads, TCRdb lists one record per CDR3 protein. The sample contains approximately 530,000 distinct CDR3 sequences, approximately 20% of which appear only once. The same data also contributed to another study, on yellow fever vaccine responses in identical twins.

What was sequenced was CD4+ T cells sorted from blood. The receptors stem from a woman younger than 30 in good health. Both conserved end residues are part of each CDR3. D genes are given only for firm matches. Clone size is given for some rows only: seen once, a few or many times, or a class if the clone is expanded.

>TRBV7-8|14|TRBJ2-1|-|-
TGTGCCAGCAGCTTAGCGCCAGCTGACAATGAGCAGTTCTTC
CASSLAPADNEQFF
>TRBV25-1|13|TRBJ1-4|-|-
TGTGCCAGCAAATCGACAATGAATGGAAAACTGTTTTTT
CASKSTMNGKLFF
>TRBV12-3/TRBV12-4|11|TRBJ2-1|-|few
TGTGCCAGCAGTTATCTAACAGGGCAGTTCTTC
CASSYLTGQFF
>TRBV20-1|15|TRBJ1-2|-|-
TGCAGTGCTAGAGATGGTCGGGGCGCTAACTATGGCTACACCTTC
CSARDGRGANYGYTF
>TRBV5-1|15|TRBJ2-2|-|few
TGCGCCAGCAGCCTGGTGTTTGAGGACACCGGGGAGCTGTTTTTT
CASSLVFEDTGELFF
>TRBV6-1|17|TRBJ1-1|-|few
TGTGCCAGCAGACGTAATCCAGGGGACTTCCCGAACACTGAAGCTTTCTTT
CASRRNPGDFPNTEAFF
>TRBV5-1|14|TRBJ2-2|-|-
TGCGCCAGCAGCTTGGAAGAGTTGGGCGGGGAGCTGTTTTTT
CASSLEELGGELFF
>TRBV29-1|16|TRBJ2-1|-|-
TGCAGCGGTCACCTTGGGCAGGAAACAGCCTACAATGAGCAGTTCTTC
CSGHLGQETAYNEQFF
>TRBV10-3|13|TRBJ1-2|TRBD1|-
TGTGCCATCAGTGTTCTAGGGACAGAGGGCTACACCTTC
CAISVLGTEGYTF
>TRBV9|15|TRBJ2-1|TRBD2|-
TGTGCCAGCAGCGCGGGGGGAGAGTCCTACAATGAGCAGTTCTTC
CASSAGGESYNEQFF
>TRBV12-3/TRBV12-4|12|TRBJ1-1|-|-
TGTGCCAGCAGATCTACAGGAGCTGAAGCTTTCTTT
CASRSTGAEAFF
>TRBV7-9|17|TRBJ2-5|-|-
TGTGCCAGCAGCCCGAGGACCGCCGCGGGCATACAAGAGACCCAGTACTTC
CASSPRTAAGIQETQYF
>TRBV6-2/TRBV6-3|14|TRBJ2-4|TRBD1|many
TGTGCCAGCAGCCCCGACAGGGTCAAAAACATTCAGTACTTC
CASSPDRVKNIQYF
>TRBV2|17|TRBJ2-7|-|few
TGCTGGCACAGAAGTACATGGCCGGACGCCGACCGCTACGAGCAGTACTTC
CWHRSTWPDADRYEQYF
>TRBV10-3|12|TRBJ1-2|-|-
TGTGCCATCAGTGAGCGGGAAACCGGCTACACCTTC
CAISERETGYTF
>TRBV6-1|14|TRBJ2-2|-|-
TGTGCCAGCAGTGAAGGAAGGAACACCGGGGAGCTGTTTTTT
CASSEGRNTGELFF
>TRBV6-1|14|TRBJ1-2|-|few
TGTGCCAGCAGCTTCATACAGGGTGACTATGGCTACACCTTC
CASSFIQGDYGYTF
>TRBV29-1|14|TRBJ2-1|TRBD2|-
TGCAGCGGTGTAGCGGGAGCCACGGGGAATGAGCAGTTCTTC
CSGVAGATGNEQFF
>TRBV12-3/TRBV12-4|13|TRBJ2-7|-|-
TGTGCCAGCACCCCGGAGGTCTCCTACGAGCAGTACTTC
CASTPEVSYEQYF
>TRBV6-1|14|TRBJ2-2|TRBD2|-
TGTGCCAGCACGAATTGGGGGGGGACCGGGGAGCTGTTTTTT
CASTNWGGTGELFF
>TRBV3-1|15|TRBJ1-2|-|-
TGTGCCAGCAGCGAAAGGGGGTCCTTTCTCTATGGCTACACCTTC
CASSERGSFLYGYTF
>TRBV10-2|14|TRBJ2-3|TRBD2|-
TGCGCCATATCCGGGACTAGCGGCACAGATACGCAGTATTTT
CAISGTSGTDTQYF
>TRBV27|14|TRBJ2-7|-|-
TGTGCCAGCAGTTTAAGGGCTGGCGCCTACGAGCAGTACTTC
CASSLRAGAYEQYF
>TRBV27|15|TRBJ2-5|-|-
TGTGCCAGCAGCCCACTACGGGGTAACTCGGAGACCCAGTACTTC
CASSPLRGNSETQYF
>TRBV6-5|13|TRBJ2-5|-|-
TGTGCCAGCAGTTACCCGGGGCTACAGACCCAGTACTTC
CASSYPGLQTQYF
>TRBV4-1|18|TRBJ2-2|TRBD2|-
TGCGCCAGCAGCCAAGATCGGGGAGCGGGGGGGAAAACCGGGGAGCTGTTTTTT
CASSQDRGAGGKTGELFF
>TRBV4-1|15|TRBJ2-1|TRBD1|-
TGCGCCAGCAGCCAAGAGGGGACAGGGGGCCGTGAGCAGTTCTTC
CASSQEGTGGREQFF
>TRBV28|12|TRBJ1-5|-|many
TGTGCCAGCTTGCGTAGCAATCAGCCCCAGCATTTT
CASLRSNQPQHF
>TRBV28|15|TRBJ2-1|-|few
TGTGCCAGCAGTTTATTCTCCGGGATAAGGGATGAGCAGTTCTTC
CASSLFSGIRDEQFF
>TRBV12-3/TRBV12-4|15|TRBJ2-1|-|few
TGTGCCAGCAGCTCTACACGGAGCTCCTACAATGAGCAGTTCTTC
CASSSTRSSYNEQFF
>TRBV10-3|16|TRBJ2-3|-|-
TGTGCCATCAGTGAGACCGGGACCCTTAGGACAGATACGCAGTATTTT
CAISETGTLRTDTQYF
>TRBV19|14|TRBJ2-1|TRBD2|-
TGTGCCAGTAGAGGGTGGGGGGGTACGGATGAGCAGTTCTTC
CASRGWGGTDEQFF
>TRBV11-2|13|TRBJ2-1|TRBD1|few
TGTGCCAGCAGCCGACCGGGACAGGGTGAGCAGTTCTTC
CASSRPGQGEQFF
>TRBV29-1|16|TRBJ2-7|TRBD1|-
TGCAGCGTTGAAAGGGTGCCGGGACAGGGCTCCTACGAGCAGTACTTC
CSVERVPGQGSYEQYF
>TRBV3-1|15|TRBJ1-6|-|few
TGTGCCAGCAGCCAAGTTCAACAGGGAGGGTCACCCCTCCACTTT
CASSQVQQGGSPLHF
>TRBV20-1|13|TRBJ2-4|-|-
TGCAGTGCTAGCACAAACAGAGAAAACATTCAGTACTTC
CSASTNRENIQYF
>TRBV5-1|16|TRBJ2-6|-|-
TGCGCCAGCAGCCCTGGTGGGGGTAGTGGGGCCAACGTCCTGACTTTC
CASSPGGGSGANVLTF
>TRBV14|14|TRBJ1-1|TRBD1|-
TGTGCCAGCAGCCAACGACAGGGGGGCTTTGAAGCTTTCTTT
CASSQRQGGFEAFF
>TRBV18|16|TRBJ2-7|TRBD2|-
TGTGCCAGCTCCCAAAATGAAGGACTAGCGGCTAACGAGCAGTACTTC
CASSQNEGLAANEQYF